This record covers a single T cell receptor beta chain. In the PCR, 60 Vbeta and 13 Jbeta primers were used. The assay was immunoSEQ multiplex PCR, and TCRdb's table has in-frame clones only and misses some. This sample has 100,000 to 150,000 clones, with about three quarters found just once. This entry comes from a study of cytomegalovirus exposure and HLA in healthy donors. Germline CDR1 is SGHDT and CDR2 is YYEEEE. V gave up 1 base and J gave up 5 bases; unmatched junction bases: 6. This CDR3 spans 16 amino acids. The source material was PBMCs. The sequence derives from a man younger than 45 in good health and CMV-seronegative. J is TRBJ2-3 and V is TRBV5-6; 11 nucleotides match TRBD2. Here the CDR3 reads CASSLHSGGAVDTQYF. Here the CDR3 DNA reads TGTGCCAGCAGCTTGCATAGCGGGGGGGCGGTAGATACGCAGTATTTT.